This TCR beta chain was obtained from a study of blood T cells in healthy people across ages. A second roughly 7 to 12 cycle PCR used barcoded and J-beta primers. Each CDR3 protein gets one entry after TCRdb re-called the 5' RACE reads with MiXCR. This sample has some 1.8 million distinct CDR3 sequences, with about two fifths found just once. The ends were cut back, 3 bases at V and 3 bases at J, with 14 bases in the middle. The CDR3 loop spans 15 amino acids. The germline V gene encodes CDR1 KGHDR and CDR2 SFDVKD. This chain connects TRBV24-1 to TRBJ2-7; possible D gene TRBD1, 5 bases. Sequencing input: blood. This clonotype was sampled from a human donor in good health. DNA of the CDR3: TGTGCCACCAGTGATCCCAAGACAGCAAACTACGAGCAGTACTTC. Translated: CATSDPKTANYEQYF.